The TCR beta chain described here comes from a study of neurological immune-mediated disorders. Findings and limits, study-wide: Among expanded clones, no CDR3 amino acid sequences were shared across subjects, a pattern suggesting private repertoires in all groups.

Germline V gives CDR1 MGHRA, CDR2 YSYEKL. V was shortened by 3 bases and J by 9 bases, with 15 bases between the two germline ends. The CDR3 runs to 14 residues. MiXCR, run by TCRdb on the 5' RACE reads, gives a single entry per CDR3 protein. The sample consists of about 76,000 distinct CDR3 sequences, 15% to 20% of them appearing once. This clonotype was detected many times. Its specificity is not known. The receptor's source is a woman aged 40 to 50 in good health. The genes are TRBV4-1 and TRBJ1-5; D is perhaps TRBD1 (5 bases). Sequencing was done on a sample of PBMCs. Written as DNA, the CDR3 is TGCGCCAGCAGCCAGTTGAGGGGCCAGCGGCCCCAGCATTTT. It translates to CASSQLRGQRPQHF.